This entry lists 28 T cell receptor beta chains sequenced from one sample in a study of shared clonotypes between healthy human individuals. Profiled with immunoSEQ multiplex PCR; TCRdb holds only in-frame clones, not every one. Among some 2.4 million clones listed, 90% to 95% were seen once. Source material: naive CD4+ T cells from PBMCs. Subset given: CD45RA+ positively selected. Every receptor here comes from a man younger than 35 in good health. Some clones in this sample may be carry-over from other donors' samples.

V is TRBV18 and J is TRBJ1-2; the D gene is possibly TRBD1 (5 bases). Germline V gene lookup returns CDR1 KGHSH and CDR2 LQKENI. With 5 bases removed from V and 4 bases from J, the gap between germline ends came to 11 bases. The CDR3 length is 13 residues. The CDR3 sequence is CASSEMDTYGYTF. The CDR3 DNA reads as TGTGCCAGCTCAGAAATGGACACCTATGGCTACACCTTC.

The V and J genes are TRBV4-2 and TRBJ2-1; tentatively, D is TRBD1 or TRBD2 (6 bases each). CDR1 and CDR2 (germline): LGHNA, YNFKEQ. The CDR3 is made up of 16 amino acids. The germline V and J ends were trimmed by 5 bases and 8 bases, with 22 bases remaining between them. CDR3 region: CASSDRSGSLGHEQFF. The CDR3 DNA is TGTGCCAGCAGCGACAGGTCCGGGAGTTTAGGCCATGAGCAGTTCTTC.

This clone was observed once. V usage is TRBV28 and J usage is TRBJ1-4; no reliable D call. Per the germline V gene, CDR1 is MDHEN and CDR2 is SYDVKM. Trimming stripped 5 bases from V and 0 bases from J, with 13 bases between. There are 16 residues in the CDR3. The CDR3 loop is CASSPRIPSTNEKLFF. In nucleotides, the CDR3 is TGTGCCAGCAGTCCCCGTATTCCCTCAACTAATGAAAAACTGTTTTTT.

This clone was counted a few times. Other nucleotide sequences from this sample produce the same CDR3. The chain carries TRBV20-1 and TRBJ1-1; D remains unclear. CDR1 is DFQATT and CDR2 is SNEGSKA in the germline V gene (reference sequence). The CDR3 totals 11 residues. Trimming took off 1 base at V and 6 bases at J, with 6 bases between the two ends. As DNA, the CDR3 is TGCAGTGCTAGAGGTAGCGCTGAAGCTTTCTTT. Amino acids: CSARGSAEAFF.

The chain recombines TRBV7-9 with TRBJ1-5; 7 bases fit TRBD1. CDR1 and CDR2 (germline): SEHNR, FQNEAQ (reference sequence). V lost 5 bases to trimming and J lost 1 base; unmatched junction nucleotides: 5. This CDR3 comprises 15 residues. CDR3: CASSQTGSSNQPQHF. CDR3 coding DNA: TGTGCCAGCAGCCAGACAGGGTCGAGCAATCAGCCCCAGCATTTT.

The chain carries TRBV6-5 and TRBJ1-2, with D perhaps matching TRBD1 (5 bases). CDR1 MNHEY and CDR2 SVGAGI come from the germline V gene. Trimming took 7 bases from V and 7 from J, leaving 13 bases between them. The CDR3 is made up of 12 amino acids. The CDR3 sequence: CASNGDGRGYTF. CDR3 in DNA: TGTGCCAGCAATGGGGACGGGCGTGGCTACACCTTC.

This sequence joins TRBV18 and TRBJ2-2, with D tentatively TRBD2 (6 bases). CDR3 length equals 15 residues. Trimming stripped 6 bases from V and 1 base from J, with 12 bases between. Germline-derived CDR1 and CDR2 are KGHSH and LQKENI. In DNA form, the CDR3 reads TGTGCCAGCTCGGCCGGGACTCGGAACACCGGGGAGCTGTTTTTT. Translating gives CASSAGTRNTGELFF.

V is TRBV4-1 and J is TRBJ1-2; a possible D gene is TRBD1 (5 bases). The CDR3 totals 16 residues. From germline, CDR1 is MGHRA and CDR2 YSYEKL. Trimming stripped 2 bases from V and 4 bases from J, with 17 bases between. The CDR3 loop is CASSQPTANPFYGYTF. The CDR3 coding sequence is TGCGCCAGCAGCCAACCGACAGCGAATCCCTTCTATGGCTACACCTTC.

The J gene is TRBJ1-2, the V gene TRBV11-2, with 10 positions matching TRBD1. Germline V gene sequence: CDR1 SGHAT, CDR2 FQNNGV. V trimming: 5 bases; J trimming: 7 bases; junction bases outside the gene matches: 4. The CDR3 length is 13 residues. CDR3 nucleotide sequence: TGTGCCAGCAGCGGGACAGGGGTTCGTGGCTACACCTTC. It codes for CASSGTGVRGYTF.

The chain has TRBV5-4 and TRBJ2-2; 7 positions agree with TRBD2. Trimming cost V 3 bases and J 5 bases; bases outside gene matches: 10. The CDR3 covers 16 residues. Germline V lookup: CDR1 SGHNT, CDR2 YYREEE (reference sequence). The CDR3 coding sequence is TGTGCCAGCAGCTCACCTAGCGGCGCGAGAACCGGGGAGCTGTTTTTT. This translates into CASSSPSGARTGELFF.

With respect to this clone: The same CDR3 arises from other DNA sequences in this sample as well. This chain uses TRBV5-1 with TRBJ1-1; 10 bases map to TRBD1. Looked up from germline, CDR1 is SGHRS and CDR2 is YFSETQ. Trimming took 0 bases from V and 5 from J; bases not matched to a gene: 4. The length of the CDR3 is 15 residues. Written as DNA, the CDR3 is TGCGCCAGCAGCTTGGGACAGGGGGCTGGGACTGAAGCTTTCTTT. Translated: CASSLGQGAGTEAFF.

V is TRBV2 and J is TRBJ2-3; 8 nucleotides agree with TRBD2. The J segment lost 6 bases and the V segment lost 2 bases, leaving 4 bases of the junction unmatched. The CDR3 spans 14 residues. Per germline, CDR1 SNHLY and CDR2 FYNNEI. CDR3 in DNA: TGTGCCAGCAGTGAAAGCACTAGCGGCGATACGCAGTATTTT. This translates into CASSESTSGDTQYF.

Points on this clone: Other DNA sequences from this sample encode an identical CDR3 as well. The CDR3 DNA follows: TGTGCCAGCAGCTGGACAGTTAATCAGCCCCAGCATTTT. This translates into CASSWTVNQPQHF. The rearrangement links TRBV6-5 to TRBJ1-5, with D possibly matching TRBD1 (6 bases). In germline, CDR1 is MNHEY, CDR2 SVGAGI. The ends were cut back, 6 bases at V and 4 bases at J, with 10 bases in the middle. This CDR3 has 13 amino acids.

V is TRBV19 and J is TRBJ2-1; unclear D gene. This CDR3 has 13 residues. Germline CDR1 LNHDA, CDR2 SQIVND (reference sequence). V dropped 3 bases and J dropped 8 bases, with 11 bases sitting between them. This CDR3 reads CASSIFREHEQFF. CDR3 nucleotide sequence: TGTGCCAGTAGTATTTTTAGGGAACATGAGCAGTTCTTC.

The chain recombines TRBV10-3 with TRBJ1-1; D gene uncertain. This CDR3 spans 14 amino acids. Germline lookup yields CDR1 ENHRY and CDR2 SYGVKD. Between the trimmed V and J ends, which lost 3 bases and 1 base, there was a span of 9 bases. The CDR3 DNA reads as TGTGCCATCAGTGACATGGTGAAGAACACTGAAGCTTTCTTT. Protein product: CAISDMVKNTEAFF.

V gene TRBV4-1 combines with J gene TRBJ1-2; a possible D gene is TRBD1 (5 bases). Per germline, CDR1 MGHRA and CDR2 YSYEKL. V lost 2 bases and J lost 8, with 21 bases in between. This CDR3 contains 16 residues. The chain's CDR3 is CASSQYRQKASWGYTF. The CDR3 nucleotides are TGCGCCAGCAGCCAATATCGACAGAAAGCGAGTTGGGGCTACACCTTC.

V usage is TRBV10-1 and J usage is TRBJ2-7; D is ambiguous. Germline CDR1 WNHNN, CDR2 SYGVQD (reference sequence). The CDR3 spans 15 residues. V was pared by 3 bases and J by 5 bases, with 17 bases between. CDR3 sequence: CASSETGLASHEQYF. CDR3 DNA: TGCGCCAGCAGTGAAACCGGATTGGCGTCCCACGAGCAGTACTTC.

This clone was seen a few times. This sample also contains other DNA sequences that code for the same CDR3. This chain uses TRBV5-1 with TRBJ1-1; unclear D gene. CDR1 and CDR2 from the germline V gene are SGHRS and YFSETQ. This CDR3 has 12 amino acids. Trimming took 1 base from V and 5 from J, leaving 6 bases between them. The CDR3: CASSLSGTEAFF. The CDR3 DNA reads as TGCGCCAGCAGCTTGTCCGGGACTGAAGCTTTCTTT.

The CDR3 bases are TGTGCCAGCAGCCGAAGAGGCAGGGAGGTCGAAAAACTGTTTTTT. It codes for CASSRRGREVEKLFF. The V gene is TRBV11-2, the J gene TRBJ1-4, with D possibly matching TRBD1 (5 bases). The CDR3 contains 15 residues. Germline CDR1 reads SGHAT; CDR2 reads FQNNGV. V lost 5 bases to trimming and J lost 8 bases, with 18 bases between them.

The CDR3 sequence: CATSRGWARNTGELFF. In nucleotides, the CDR3 is TGTGCCACCAGCAGAGGTTGGGCGCGTAACACCGGGGAGCTGTTTTTT. This chain joins TRBV15 and TRBJ2-2, with D unclear. The CDR3 is made up of 16 amino acids. Looked up from germline, CDR1 is LNHNV and CDR2 is YYDKDF (reference sequence). V lost 1 base to trimming and J lost 2 bases, with 11 bases between them.

This chain joins TRBV7-9 and TRBJ2-3; 7 positions match TRBD2. The CDR3 sequence is 14 residues long. Trimming removed 5 bases from V and 0 bases from J; junction bases left unmatched: 2. The germline CDR1 and CDR2 sequences are SEHNR and FQNEAQ (reference sequence). The CDR3 spells CASSDSGSTDTQYF. CDR3 bases: TGTGCCAGCAGCGATAGCGGGAGCACAGATACGCAGTATTTT.

The gene calls are TRBV7-2 and TRBJ2-1, with D hard to call. The ends were cut back, 6 bases at V and 2 bases at J, with 17 bases in the middle. Germline V CDR1 and CDR2: SGHTA, FQGNSA. This CDR3 is 16 amino acids long. The CDR3 region is CASSRLGPTAYNEQFF. In nucleotides, the CDR3 is TGTGCCAGCAGTCGCTTGGGTCCAACAGCCTACAATGAGCAGTTCTTC.

V usage is TRBV7-9 and J usage is TRBJ2-2; TRBD1 agrees at 8 bases. CDR3 length: 14 amino acids. From germline, CDR1 is SEHNR and CDR2 FQNEAQ (reference sequence). V was pared by 7 bases and J by 6 bases, with 7 bases of the junction left unmatched. In nucleotides, the CDR3 is TGTGCCAGCACCATGACAGGGGACGCCGGGGAGCTGTTTTTT. Encoded protein: CASTMTGDAGELFF.

This clone was recorded only once. V usage is TRBV11-2 and J usage is TRBJ2-1; D is ambiguous. The CDR3 is 15 amino acids. The V end lost 6 bases, the J end lost 0 bases, and 12 bases lay between the germline ends. Germline V gives CDR1 SGHAT, CDR2 FQNNGV. The CDR3 loop reads CASSLIGGSYNEQFF. The CDR3 region has the DNA TGTGCCAGCAGTCTGATCGGTGGCTCCTACAATGAGCAGTTCTTC.

This clone has a single count. The chain couples TRBV7-9 to TRBJ2-5, with TRBD2 matching 9 bases. J lost 4 bases, V lost 6 bases, and 3 bases had no gene match. Germline V CDR1 and CDR2: SEHNR, FQNEAQ (reference sequence). The CDR3 runs to 13 residues. The CDR3 sequence: CASRVAGAETQYF. CDR3 DNA: TGTGCCAGCAGGGTAGCGGGAGCAGAGACCCAGTACTTC.

Concerning this clone: Distinct nucleotide sequences in the sample also encode this CDR3. The gene calls are TRBV5-1 and TRBJ2-7, with D unclear. V gave up 0 bases and J gave up 4 bases, with 8 bases separating them. The germline V gene has CDR1 SGHRS and CDR2 YFSETQ. The length of the CDR3 is 13 residues. CDR3: CASSLAAGYEQYF. The CDR3 DNA reads TGCGCCAGCAGCTTGGCCGCTGGATACGAGCAGTACTTC. The whole variable domain, filled in from reference TRBV5-1 and TRBJ2-7, reads KAGVTQTPRYLIKTRGQQVTLSCSPISGHRSVSWYQQTPGQGLQFLFEYFSETQRNKGNFPGRFSGRQFSNSRSEMNVSTLELGDSALYLCASSLAAGYEQYFGPGTRLTVT.

In this sample, this clone turned up once. This chain uses TRBV21-1 with TRBJ1-2. TRBV21-1 is reported as a pseudogene. CDR3 length equals 13 residues. CDR3 coding DNA: TGTGCCAGCACCCGGATAGAGAACTATGGCTACACCTTC. This encodes CASTRIENYGYTF.

The chain employs TRBV19 and TRBJ2-6; TRBD1 aligns across 8 bases. The CDR3 totals 17 residues. Germline lookup yields CDR1 LNHDA and CDR2 SQIVND (reference sequence). V gave up 4 bases and J gave up 3 bases; unmatched junction bases: 8. CDR3 sequence reads: CASSRRQGSGGANVLTF. Written as DNA, the CDR3 is TGTGCCAGTAGTAGGCGACAGGGGTCCGGTGGGGCCAACGTCCTGACTTTC.